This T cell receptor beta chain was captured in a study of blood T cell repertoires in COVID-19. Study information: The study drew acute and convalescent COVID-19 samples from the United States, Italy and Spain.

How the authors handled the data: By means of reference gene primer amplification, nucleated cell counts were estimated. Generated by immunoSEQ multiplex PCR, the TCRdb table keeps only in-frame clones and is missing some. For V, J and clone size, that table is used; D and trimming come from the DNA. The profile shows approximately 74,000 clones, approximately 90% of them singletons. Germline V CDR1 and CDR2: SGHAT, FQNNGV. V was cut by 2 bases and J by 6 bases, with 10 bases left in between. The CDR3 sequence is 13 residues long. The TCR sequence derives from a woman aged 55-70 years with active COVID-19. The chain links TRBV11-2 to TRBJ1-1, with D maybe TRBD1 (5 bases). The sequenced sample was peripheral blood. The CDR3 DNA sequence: TGTGCCAGCAGCTTATTTGCACAGGCTGAAGCTTTCTTT. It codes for CASSLFAQAEAFF.